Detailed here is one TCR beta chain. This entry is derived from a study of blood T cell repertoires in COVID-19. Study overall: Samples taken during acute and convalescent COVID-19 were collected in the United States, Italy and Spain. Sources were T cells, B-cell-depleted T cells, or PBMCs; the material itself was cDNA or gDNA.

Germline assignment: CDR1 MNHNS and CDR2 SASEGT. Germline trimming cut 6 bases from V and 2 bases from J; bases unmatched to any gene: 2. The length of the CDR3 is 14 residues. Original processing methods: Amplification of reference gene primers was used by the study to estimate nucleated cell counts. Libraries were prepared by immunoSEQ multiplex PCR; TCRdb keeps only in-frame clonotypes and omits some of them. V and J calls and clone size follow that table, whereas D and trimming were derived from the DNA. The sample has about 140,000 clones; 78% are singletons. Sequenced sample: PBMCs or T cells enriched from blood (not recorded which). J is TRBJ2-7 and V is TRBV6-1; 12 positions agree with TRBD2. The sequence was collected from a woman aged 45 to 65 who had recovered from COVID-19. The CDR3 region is CASRRLAGAYEQYF. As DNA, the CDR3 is TGTGCCAGCAGGCGACTAGCGGGGGCCTACGAGCAGTACTTC.